The 14 T cell receptor beta chains in this list originate from one sample, sequenced in a study of neoadjuvant anti-PD-1 for oral cavity cancer. Produced via immunoSEQ multiplex PCR; TCRdb's table is partial and in-frame only. The table shows about 72,000 clones, with 70% to 90% occurring only once. The time point: after neoadjuvant nivolumab, at surgical resection. The sequenced sample was PBMCs, obtained after nivolumab (anti-PD-1) treatment. All receptors derive from a person between 40 and 85 years old with oral cavity squamous cell carcinoma.

CDR3 sequence (DNA): TGTGCCAGCAGTTTAGCAGGGTACTTCCATCAGCCCCAGCATTTT. This translates into CASSLAGYFHQPQHF. The gene calls are TRBV28 and TRBJ1-5, with D possibly matching TRBD1 (5 bases). The V and J ends lost 2 bases and 5 bases respectively, with 13 bases between them. CDR3 length: 15 amino acids. CDR1 is MDHEN and CDR2 is SYDVKM in the germline V gene. The variable domain in full, completed from reference TRBV28 and TRBJ1-5, reads DVKVTQSSRYLVKRTGEKVFLECVQDMDHENMFWYRQDPGLGLRLIYFSYDVKMKEKGDIPEGYSVSREKKERFSLILESASTNQTSMYLCASSLAGYFHQPQHFGDGTRLSIL.

This chain joins TRBV5-1 and TRBJ2-1; 9 positions agree with TRBD2. Germline V gene lookup returns CDR1 SGHRS and CDR2 YFSETQ. V was pared by 2 bases and J by 8 bases, with 11 bases of the junction left unmatched. This CDR3 has 16 residues. CDR3 sequence reads: CASSLGVSGRSDEQFF. The DNA of the CDR3 is TGCGCCAGCAGCTTAGGTGTTAGCGGGAGATCTGATGAGCAGTTCTTC.

CDR3 in amino acids: CASSLAPDYEQYF. CDR3 DNA: TGCGCCAGCAGCTTGGCCCCCGACTACGAGCAGTACTTC. The V call is TRBV5-1, the J call TRBJ2-7; no firm D call. The V gene lost 0 bases and the J gene lost 3 bases, with 7 bases spanning the gap. The CDR3 runs to 13 residues. The germline V gene has CDR1 SGHRS and CDR2 YFSETQ.

The V and J genes are TRBV25-1 and TRBJ2-7; TRBD2 agrees at 10 bases. From germline, CDR1 is MGHDK and CDR2 SYGVNS. V lost 2 bases to trimming and J lost 2 bases; unmatched junction nucleotides: 3. The CDR3 is 15 residues long. CDR3 sequence reads: CASSERTSGPYEQYF. As DNA, the CDR3 is TGTGCCAGCAGTGAAAGGACTAGCGGCCCCTACGAGCAGTACTTC.

This clone has just a few counts. J is TRBJ2-4 and V is TRBV27, with 7 positions matching TRBD2. CDR3 length equals 14 residues. J gave up 10 bases and V 4 bases, and 10 bases lay outside the gene matches. Germline V lookup: CDR1 MNHEY, CDR2 SMNVEV (reference sequence). CDR3 bases: TGTGCCAGCAGTTCCGGGGACTACTTTGGAATTCAGTACTTC. Translated: CASSSGDYFGIQYF.

This clone was counted a single time. This chain links TRBV9 with TRBJ1-3; no clear D gene. The CDR3 runs 16 residues. The ends were cut back, 3 bases at V and 0 bases at J, with 13 bases in the middle. Per germline, CDR1 SGDLS and CDR2 YYNGEE. The CDR3 loop reads CASSAHSDLSGNTIYF. The CDR3 DNA reads TGTGCCAGCAGCGCGCACAGTGATCTCTCTGGAAACACCATATATTTT. Full variable domain (remainder filled in from reference TRBV9 and TRBJ1-3): DSGVTQTPKHLITATGQRVTLRCSPRSGDLSVYWYQQSLDQGLQFLIQYYNGEERAKGNILERFSAQQFPDLHSELNLSSLELGDSALYFCASSAHSDLSGNTIYFGEGSWLTVV.

This chain joins TRBV11-3 and TRBJ2-1; 7 positions agree with TRBD2. Germline V gene data show CDR1 as SGHNT and CDR2 as YENEEA. The length of the CDR3 is 15 residues. Germline trimming cut 5 bases from V and 2 bases from J; bases unmatched to any gene: 6. The CDR3 here is CASSPSGATYNEQFF. The DNA for the CDR3 is TGTGCCAGCAGCCCTAGCGGAGCCACCTACAATGAGCAGTTCTTC.

The chain couples TRBV7-8 to TRBJ2-2; possibly TRBD2 for D (5 bases). CDR1 is SGHVS, CDR2 FQNEAQ, per germline. The CDR3 is 15 amino acids. Trimming pared 0 bases from V and 1 base from J, leaving 6 bases between. CDR3 sequence reads: CASSLAGMNTGELFF. The CDR3 DNA follows: TGTGCCAGCAGCTTAGCCGGGATGAACACCGGGGAGCTGTTTTTT.

In this sample, this clone turned up once. Here the CDR3 reads CASSWDRGRTDTQYF. The CDR3 DNA is TGTGCCAGCAGTTGGGACAGGGGGCGCACAGATACGCAGTATTTT. This chain links TRBV2 with TRBJ2-3, with TRBD1 matching over 12 bases. The CDR3 is 15 amino acids. V lost 5 bases, J lost 1 base, and 1 base stayed unmatched. CDR1 and CDR2 (germline): SNHLY, FYNNEI.

V usage is TRBV25-1 and J usage is TRBJ1-1; D not resolved. The V end lost 4 bases, the J end lost 0 bases, and 6 bases lay between the germline ends. This CDR3 has 13 residues. The germline gives CDR1 MGHDK, CDR2 SYGVNS. The CDR3 DNA reads as TGTGCCAGCAGTGTACAGATGAACACTGAAGCTTTCTTT. This encodes CASSVQMNTEAFF.

This rearrangement joins TRBV5-6 to TRBJ1-2; no firm D call. Germline V lookup: CDR1 SGHDT, CDR2 YYEEEE. The CDR3 is made up of 14 amino acids. V was clipped by 4 bases and J by 1 base, with 11 bases between them. The CDR3, as DNA: TGTGCCAGCAGCCCGGACGGTCGTAACTATGGCTACACCTTC. This encodes CASSPDGRNYGYTF.

The V and J genes are TRBV19 and TRBJ1-1; 7 bases align to TRBD1. The CDR3 contains 12 residues. The J segment lost 7 bases and the V segment lost 7 bases, leaving 6 bases of the junction unmatched. Germline lookup yields CDR1 LNHDA and CDR2 SQIVND (reference sequence). The CDR3 loop reads CASTDRVGEAFF. The CDR3 bases are TGTGCCAGTACCGACAGGGTCGGTGAAGCTTTCTTT.

A single count supports this clone. This CDR3 reads CASSFYTGTEETQYF. The CDR3 bases are TGCGCCAGCAGCTTCTACACCGGGACAGAAGAGACCCAGTACTTC. This sequence joins TRBV5-1 and TRBJ2-5; the match to TRBD1 covers 7 bases. The CDR3 spans 15 residues. Per the germline V gene, CDR1 is SGHRS and CDR2 is YFSETQ. Trimming at V came to 2 bases and at J to 3 bases, leaving 7 bases not matched to a gene.

V and J are TRBV19 and TRBJ2-1; D ambiguous. The germline V and J ends were trimmed by 2 bases and 0 bases, with 8 bases remaining between them. The V gene's germline CDR1 is LNHDA and CDR2 SQIVND (reference sequence). CDR3 length equals 15 residues. The CDR3 nucleotides read TGTGCCAGTAGTATACGAAGCGACTCCTACAATGAGCAGTTCTTC. Residues: CASSIRSDSYNEQFF.